This T cell receptor (beta chain) was recorded in a study of blood T cell repertoires in COVID-19. Trimming at V came to 5 bases and at J to 2 bases, leaving 12 bases not matched to a gene. This CDR3 has 19 amino acids. CDR1 and CDR2 (germline): SEHNR, FQNEAQ (reference sequence). This table comes from immunoSEQ multiplex PCR, and its TCRdb copy is limited to in-frame clones, with some not included. Of some 220,000 clones in the sample, more than 80% were seen once. Sequenced input: peripheral blood. The rearrangement links TRBV7-9 to TRBJ2-1, with 13 bases fitting TRBD2. This TCR was sampled from a human donor in a cohort sampled during active COVID-19. The CDR3 protein is CASSASGLAGDLPYNEQFF. In DNA, the CDR3 is TGTGCCAGCAGCGCTAGTGGACTAGCGGGAGATCTCCCCTACAATGAGCAGTTCTTC.